The entry below describes one T cell receptor beta chain. Relative to the germline gene, one junction end is altered; a read error may explain this. This entry comes from a study of blood T cell repertoires in COVID-19. This CDR3 is built from 11 residues. Germline V gives CDR1 LNHDA, CDR2 SQIVND (reference sequence). In the authors' workflow: How many nucleated cells were present was estimated from reference gene primer amplification. The table came from immunoSEQ multiplex PCR; TCRdb's copy has only in-frame clones and leaves some out. That table gives V, J and clone size, and the DNA gave D and trimming. The sample yields approximately 150,000 clones, 65% to 85% seen once.

The chain is built from TRBV19 and TRBJ2-7; TRBD2 matches 7 bases. This receptor was taken from a man younger than 40 with COVID-19, enrolled during active disease. Sequencing used peripheral blood. The CDR3 here is CASSWRAGNHF. DNA of the CDR3: TGTGCCAGTAGTTGGCGAGCGGGAAACCACTTC.